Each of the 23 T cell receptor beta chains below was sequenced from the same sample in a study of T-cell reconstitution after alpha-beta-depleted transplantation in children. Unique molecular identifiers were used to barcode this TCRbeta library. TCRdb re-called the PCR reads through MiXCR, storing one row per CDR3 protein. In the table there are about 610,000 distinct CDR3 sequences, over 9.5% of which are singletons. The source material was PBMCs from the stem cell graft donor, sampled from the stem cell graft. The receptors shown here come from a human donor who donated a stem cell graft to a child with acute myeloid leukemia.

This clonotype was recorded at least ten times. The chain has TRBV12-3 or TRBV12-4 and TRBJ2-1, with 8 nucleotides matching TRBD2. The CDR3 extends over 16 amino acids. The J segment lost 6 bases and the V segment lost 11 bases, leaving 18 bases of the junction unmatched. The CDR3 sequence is CASYAPGAGVINEQFF. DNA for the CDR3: TGTGCCTCCTACGCTCCGGGAGCGGGAGTGATCAATGAGCAGTTCTTC.

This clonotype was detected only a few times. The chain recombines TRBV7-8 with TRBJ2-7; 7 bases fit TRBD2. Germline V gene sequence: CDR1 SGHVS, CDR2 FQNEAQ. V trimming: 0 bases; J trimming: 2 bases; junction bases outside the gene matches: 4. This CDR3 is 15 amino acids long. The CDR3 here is CASSLAGRLTYEQYF. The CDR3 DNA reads TGTGCCAGCAGCTTAGCCGGGAGGTTGACCTACGAGCAGTACTTC.

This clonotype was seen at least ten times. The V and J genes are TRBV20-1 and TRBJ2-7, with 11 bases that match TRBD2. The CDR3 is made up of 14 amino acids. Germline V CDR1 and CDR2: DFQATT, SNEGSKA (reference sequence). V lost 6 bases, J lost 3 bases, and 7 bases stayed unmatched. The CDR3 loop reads CSAARGTSGYEQYF. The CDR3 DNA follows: TGCAGTGCCGCGAGGGGGACTAGCGGCTACGAGCAGTACTTC.

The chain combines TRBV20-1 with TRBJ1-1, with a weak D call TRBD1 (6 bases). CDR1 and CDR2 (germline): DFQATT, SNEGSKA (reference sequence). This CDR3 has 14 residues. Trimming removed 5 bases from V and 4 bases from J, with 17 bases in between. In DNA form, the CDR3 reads TGCAGTGCTGACGACGGGGGGGGCGGCACTGAAGCTTTCTTT. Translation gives CSADDGGGGTEAFF.

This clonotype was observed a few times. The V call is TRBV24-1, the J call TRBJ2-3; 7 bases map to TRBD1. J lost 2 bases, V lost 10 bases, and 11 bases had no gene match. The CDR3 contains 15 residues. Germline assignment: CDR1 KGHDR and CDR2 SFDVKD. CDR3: CATGIGRGTTDTQYF. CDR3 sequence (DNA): TGTGCCACAGGGATAGGCAGGGGGACCACAGATACGCAGTATTTT.

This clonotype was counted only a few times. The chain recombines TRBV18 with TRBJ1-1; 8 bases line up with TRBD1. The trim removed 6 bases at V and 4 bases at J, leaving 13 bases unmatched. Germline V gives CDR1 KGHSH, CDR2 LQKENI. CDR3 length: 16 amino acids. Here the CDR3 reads CASSIGQGGRGTEAFF. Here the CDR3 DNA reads TGTGCCAGCTCCATAGGACAGGGCGGACGAGGCACTGAAGCTTTCTTT. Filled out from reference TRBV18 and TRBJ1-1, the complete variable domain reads NAGVMQNPRHLVRRRGQEARLRCSPMKGHSHVYWYRQLPEEGLKFMVYLQKENIIDESGMPKERFSAEFPKEGPSILRIQQVVRGDSAAYFCASSIGQGGRGTEAFFGQGTRLTVV.

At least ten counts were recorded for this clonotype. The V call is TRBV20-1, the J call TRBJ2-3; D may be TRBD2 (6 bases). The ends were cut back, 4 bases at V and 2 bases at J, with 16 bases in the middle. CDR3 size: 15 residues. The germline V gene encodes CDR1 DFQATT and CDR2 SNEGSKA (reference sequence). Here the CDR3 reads CSATLFSGNTDTQYF. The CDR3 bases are TGCAGTGCTACCCTTTTTAGCGGAAACACAGATACGCAGTATTTT.

CDR3: CASSLILAGRNYGYTF. The DNA for the CDR3 is TGTGCCAGCAGCCTAATTCTTGCAGGGCGGAACTATGGCTACACCTTC. The chain carries TRBV7-2 and TRBJ1-2; possible D gene TRBD1, 5 bases. CDR3 length: 16 residues. Germline CDR1 reads SGHTA; CDR2 reads FQGNSA. V was shortened by 5 bases and J by 2 bases, with 18 bases between the two germline ends.

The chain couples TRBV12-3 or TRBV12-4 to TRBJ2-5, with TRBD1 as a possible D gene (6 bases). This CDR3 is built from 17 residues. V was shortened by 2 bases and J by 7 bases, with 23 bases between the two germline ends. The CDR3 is CASSLSIGTTRGGTQYF. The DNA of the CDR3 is TGTGCCAGCAGTTTAAGTATCGGGACAACTCGAGGGGGGACCCAGTACTTC.

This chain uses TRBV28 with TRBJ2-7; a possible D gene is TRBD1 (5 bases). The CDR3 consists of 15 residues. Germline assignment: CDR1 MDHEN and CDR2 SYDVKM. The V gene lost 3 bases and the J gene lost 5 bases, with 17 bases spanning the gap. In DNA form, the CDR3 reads TGTGCCAGCAGTTTTAGGGGTCCGTTGGGGAACGAGCAGTACTTC. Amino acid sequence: CASSFRGPLGNEQYF. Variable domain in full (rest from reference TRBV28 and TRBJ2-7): DVKVTQSSRYLVKRTGEKVFLECVQDMDHENMFWYRQDPGLGLRLIYFSYDVKMKEKGDIPEGYSVSREKKERFSLILESASTNQTSMYLCASSFRGPLGNEQYFGPGTRLTVT.

The CDR3 DNA sequence: TGTGCCAGCAGCTCCGGACAGTCGTCCCAGTACTTC. Protein sequence: CASSSGQSSQYF. This chain joins TRBV11-1 and TRBJ2-5; a possible D gene is TRBD1 (6 bases). In germline, CDR1 is SGHAT, CDR2 FQDESV (reference sequence). V was shortened by 4 bases and J by 9 bases, with 12 bases between the two germline ends. The CDR3 runs 12 residues.

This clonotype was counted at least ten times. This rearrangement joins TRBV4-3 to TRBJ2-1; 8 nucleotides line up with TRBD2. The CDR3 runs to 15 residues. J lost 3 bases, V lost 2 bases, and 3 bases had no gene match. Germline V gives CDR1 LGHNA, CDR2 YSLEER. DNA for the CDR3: TGCGCCAGCAGCCAACGGGAGGGCCGCTACAATGAGCAGTTCTTC. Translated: CASSQREGRYNEQFF.

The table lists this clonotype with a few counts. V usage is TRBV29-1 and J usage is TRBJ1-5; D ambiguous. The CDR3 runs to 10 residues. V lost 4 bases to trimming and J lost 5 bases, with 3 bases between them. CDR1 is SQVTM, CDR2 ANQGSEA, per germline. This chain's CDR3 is CSVGDQPQHF. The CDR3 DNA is TGCAGCGTTGGAGATCAGCCCCAGCATTTT.

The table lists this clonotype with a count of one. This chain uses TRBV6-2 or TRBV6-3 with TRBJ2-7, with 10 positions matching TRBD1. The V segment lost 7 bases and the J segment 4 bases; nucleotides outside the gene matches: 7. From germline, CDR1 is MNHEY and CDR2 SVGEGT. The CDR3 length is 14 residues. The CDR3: CASKKTGGGYEQYF. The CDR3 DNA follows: TGTGCCAGCAAGAAGACAGGGGGCGGGTACGAGCAGTACTTC.

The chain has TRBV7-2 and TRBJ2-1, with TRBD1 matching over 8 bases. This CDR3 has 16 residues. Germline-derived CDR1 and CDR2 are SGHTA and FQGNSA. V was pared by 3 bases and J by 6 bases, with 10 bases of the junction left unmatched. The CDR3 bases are TGTGCCAGCAGCTTGCCAGGGGGCGATTTTGCCAATGAGCAGTTCTTC. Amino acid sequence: CASSLPGGDFANEQFF.

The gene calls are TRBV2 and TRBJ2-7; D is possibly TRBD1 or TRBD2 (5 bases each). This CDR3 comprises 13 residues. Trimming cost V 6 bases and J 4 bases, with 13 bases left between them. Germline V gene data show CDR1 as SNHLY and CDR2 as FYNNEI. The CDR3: CASRRGLEYEQYF. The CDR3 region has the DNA TGTGCCAGCAGGAGGGGCCTAGAATACGAGCAGTACTTC. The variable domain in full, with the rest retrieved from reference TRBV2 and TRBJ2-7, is EPEVTQTPSHQVTQMGQEVILRCVPISNHLYFYWYRQILGQKVEFLVSFYNNEISEKSEIFDDQFSVERPDGSNFTLKIRSTKLEDSAMYFCASRRGLEYEQYFGPGTRLTVT.

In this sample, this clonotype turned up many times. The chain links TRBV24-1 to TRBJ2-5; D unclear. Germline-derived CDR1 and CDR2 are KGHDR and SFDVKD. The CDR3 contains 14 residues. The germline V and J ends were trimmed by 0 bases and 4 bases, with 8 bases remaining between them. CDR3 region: CATSDLRFGETQYF. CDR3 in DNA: TGTGCCACCAGTGATTTGCGGTTCGGAGAGACCCAGTACTTC.

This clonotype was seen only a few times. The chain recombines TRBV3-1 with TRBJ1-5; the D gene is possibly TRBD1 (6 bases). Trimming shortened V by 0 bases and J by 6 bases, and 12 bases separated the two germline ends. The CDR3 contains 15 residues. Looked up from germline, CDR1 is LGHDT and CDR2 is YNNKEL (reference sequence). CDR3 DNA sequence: TGTGCCAGCAGCCAAGACCCAGGGGACCTTCAGCCCCAGCATTTT. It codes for CASSQDPGDLQPQHF.

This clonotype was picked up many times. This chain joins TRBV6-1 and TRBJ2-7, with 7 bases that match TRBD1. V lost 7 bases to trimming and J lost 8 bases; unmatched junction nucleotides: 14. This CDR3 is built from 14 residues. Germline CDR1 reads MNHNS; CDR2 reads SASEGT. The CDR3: CASTTVRDSLKQYF. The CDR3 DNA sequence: TGTGCCAGCACCACAGTCCGGGACAGCCTAAAGCAGTACTTC.

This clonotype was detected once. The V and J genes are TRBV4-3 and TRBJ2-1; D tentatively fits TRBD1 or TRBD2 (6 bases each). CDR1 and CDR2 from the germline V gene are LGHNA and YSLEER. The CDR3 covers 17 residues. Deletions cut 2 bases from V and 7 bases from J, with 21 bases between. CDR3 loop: CASSQLIGGLSSNEQFF. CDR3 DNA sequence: TGCGCCAGCAGCCAATTGATAGGGGGACTCTCCTCAAATGAGCAGTTCTTC.

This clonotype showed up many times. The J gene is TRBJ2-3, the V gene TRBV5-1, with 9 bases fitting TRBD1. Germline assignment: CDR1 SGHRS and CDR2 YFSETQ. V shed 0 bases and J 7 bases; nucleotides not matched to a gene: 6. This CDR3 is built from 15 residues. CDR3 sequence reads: CASSLEGTGKNTQYF. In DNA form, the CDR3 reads TGCGCCAGCAGCTTGGAAGGGACAGGGAAAAATACGCAGTATTTT.

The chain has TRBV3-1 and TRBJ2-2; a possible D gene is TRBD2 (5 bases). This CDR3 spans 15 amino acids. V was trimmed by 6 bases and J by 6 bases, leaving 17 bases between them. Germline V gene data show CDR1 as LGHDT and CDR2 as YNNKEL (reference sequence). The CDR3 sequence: CASRTSGVRAGELFF. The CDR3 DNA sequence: TGTGCCAGCAGAACCAGCGGTGTTCGGGCCGGGGAGCTGTTTTTT.

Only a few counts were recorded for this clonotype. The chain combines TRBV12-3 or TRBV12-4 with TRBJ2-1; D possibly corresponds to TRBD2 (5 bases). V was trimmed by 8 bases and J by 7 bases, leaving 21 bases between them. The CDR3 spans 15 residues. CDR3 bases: TGTGCCAGCGAACCTAGCCCGGAGAGGCGAAATGAGCAGTTCTTC. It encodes CASEPSPERRNEQFF.